The entry that follows covers one TCR beta chain sequence. This sample is part of a study of sequential checkpoint blockade in melanoma. Background on the study: First-line arms were nivolumab then ipilimumab, or the reverse, randomized 1:1. Maintenance nivolumab came after either treatment sequence.

Only in-frame clones appear in the TCRdb table, and some are missing; sequencing was by immunoSEQ multiplex PCR. This sample has about 40,000 clones, with around 86% found just once. This sample's treatment: randomized to nivolumab then ipilimumab (arm A) or the reverse (arm B). From thawed PBMCs, live CD3+CD8+ cells negative for CD19 and CD56 were sorted. V dropped 3 bases and J dropped 6 bases, with 11 bases sitting between them. The CDR3 runs to 14 residues. The germline CDR1 and CDR2 sequences are MDHEN and SYDVKM. Here the sequenced sample was CD8+ T cells sorted from blood (inferred from file names), taken from a patient given nivolumab and ipilimumab in sequence. This chain joins TRBV28 and TRBJ1-4; D uncertain. The TCR sequence derives from a human donor with melanoma. The CDR3 DNA sequence: TGTGCCAGCAGTTTCCCACAGACCGATGAAAAACTGTTTTTT. Translating gives CASSFPQTDEKLFF.